A selection of T cell receptor beta chains follows, all from one sample in a study of T cell responses to AZD1222 COVID-19 vaccine. Sequencing was performed with immunoSEQ multiplex PCR; in TCRdb, only in-frame clones are kept and a portion is missing. The table shows some 190,000 clones, with approximately 89% occurring only once. Material: peripheral blood, obtained 28 days after the second AZD1222 dose. These receptors were collected from an adult who received the AZD1222 COVID-19 vaccine. Both conserved end residues are part of each CDR3. A D gene is named only where the DNA matches it firmly. Clone size is shown for a subset of rows, as once, few, many or a class of expanded clone.

d_call	clone_size	v_call	j_call	cdr3_aa	cdr3_nt
TRBD2	-	TRBV7-2	TRBJ2-1	CASSSRTSARDEQFF	TGTGCCAGCAGCTCCCGGACTAGCGCGAGGGATGAGCAGTTCTTC
-	-	TRBV11-2	TRBJ2-3	CASSFRLGLTRDTQYF	TGTGCCAGCAGCTTCCGACTAGGACTTACGCGAGATACGCAGTATTTT
-	-	TRBV7-2	TRBJ2-1	CASSLAGIIFF	TGTGCCAGCAGCTTGGCGGGAATAATCTTCTTC
-	-	TRBV7-2	TRBJ2-1	CASSLLGLTYNEQFF	TGTGCCAGCAGCTTATTAGGACTTACCTACAATGAGCAGTTCTTC
-	-	TRBV6-2/TRBV6-3	TRBJ2-7	CASSPSITYEQYF	TGTGCCAGCAGCCCGAGTATTACCTACGAGCAGTACTTC
-	-	TRBV6-5	TRBJ1-5	CASGWGNQPQHF	TGTGCCAGCGGGTGGGGCAATCAGCCCCAGCATTTT
TRBD1	-	TRBV7-2	TRBJ1-5	CASSFRQGFQPQHF	TGTGCCAGCAGCTTTCGACAGGGGTTTCAGCCCCAGCATTTT
-	-	TRBV9	TRBJ1-6	CASSVAGRRNSPLHF	TGTGCCAGCAGCGTAGCCGGGCGACGGAATTCACCCCTCCACTTT
TRBD2	-	TRBV12-5	TRBJ2-2	CASGSPSGRPQNTGELFF	TGTGCTAGTGGTTCCCCCAGCGGGAGACCACAGAACACCGGGGAGCTGTTTTTT
-	-	TRBV7-2	TRBJ1-5	CASSLEIGAANQPQHF	TGTGCCAGCAGCTTAGAAATTGGGGCAGCCAATCAGCCCCAGCATTTT
-	-	TRBV19	TRBJ1-2	CASSIDAAAAYGYTF	TGTGCCAGTAGTATAGATGCGGCTGCAGCCTATGGCTACACCTTC
-	few	TRBV7-9	TRBJ1-1	CASSFPESQNTEAFF	TGTGCCAGCAGCTTCCCTGAATCCCAGAACACTGAAGCTTTCTTT
-	once	TRBV10-3	TRBJ2-1	CAISDQMRDEQFF	TGTGCCATCAGTGACCAGATGCGGGATGAGCAGTTCTTC
-	-	TRBV27	TRBJ1-1	CASSLLIWGRQTEAFF	TGTGCCAGCAGTTTACTTATCTGGGGACGTCAAACTGAAGCTTTCTTT
-	few	TRBV24-1	TRBJ2-5	CATSDKGGWGKETQYF	TGTGCCACCAGTGATAAGGGGGGCTGGGGAAAAGAGACCCAGTACTTC
-	-	TRBV11-2	TRBJ2-7	CASSLSGGQKYF	TGTGCCAGCAGCTTAAGTGGGGGGCAGAAGTACTTC
TRBD1	once	TRBV5-6	TRBJ2-7	CASSLDWDRERGEQYF	TGTGCCAGCAGCTTGGACTGGGACAGGGAAAGGGGCGAGCAGTACTTC
TRBD2	-	TRBV4-1	TRBJ2-1	CASSHIAGVVNEQFF	TGCGCCAGCAGCCACATAGCGGGAGTGGTCAATGAGCAGTTCTTC
TRBD1	-	TRBV30	TRBJ1-2	CAWSAGSTGIYGYTF	TGTGCCTGGAGTGCGGGGTCGACAGGGATCTATGGCTACACCTTC
TRBD1	-	TRBV7-2	TRBJ1-4	CASSSGFQGANEKLFF	TGTGCCAGCAGCTCCGGGTTCCAGGGGGCTAATGAAAAACTGTTTTTT
-	-	TRBV10-1	TRBJ2-3	CASSVGSASTDTQYF	TGCGCCAGCAGTGTGGGTAGCGCTAGCACAGATACGCAGTATTTT
-	-	TRBV6-6	TRBJ1-5	CASSYAGQVINQPQHF	TGTGCCAGCAGTTACGCCGGACAAGTAATTAATCAGCCCCAGCATTTT
TRBD2	-	TRBV6-5	TRBJ2-7	CASSYLAGDEQYF	TGTGCCAGCAGTTACCTAGCGGGAGACGAGCAGTACTTC
TRBD2	once	TRBV3-1/TRBV3-2	TRBJ2-5	CASSQGLLAGGRGETQYF	TGTGCCAGCAGCCAAGGTTTACTAGCGGGAGGCCGGGGTGAGACCCAGTACTTC
TRBD2	-	TRBV18	TRBJ2-1	CASSPPYPSGRRNEQFF	TGTGCCAGCTCACCACCTTATCCTAGCGGGAGGAGAAATGAGCAGTTCTTC
TRBD1	-	TRBV15	TRBJ2-7	CATSREGTGPYEQYF	TGTGCCACCAGCAGAGAAGGGACAGGGCCCTACGAGCAGTACTTC
TRBD2	-	TRBV27	TRBJ2-7	CASSPGTSGYEQYF	TGTGCCAGCAGCCCCGGGACTAGCGGCTACGAGCAGTACTTC
-	-	TRBV6-1	TRBJ1-1	CASSEALRRLNTEAFF	TGTGCCAGCAGTGAAGCGCTTCGTCGCCTGAACACTGAAGCTTTCTTT
-	-	TRBV30	TRBJ2-1	CAWSASYNEQFF	TGTGCCTGGAGCGCTTCTTACAATGAGCAGTTCTTC
-	-	TRBV7-2	TRBJ1-1	CASSLQGWTEAFF	TGTGCCAGCAGCCTCCAGGGTTGGACTGAAGCTTTCTTT
-	-	TRBV29-1	TRBJ1-1	CSVPPGHQNTEAFF	TGCAGCGTCCCGCCCGGGCACCAGAACACTGAAGCTTTCTTT
-	-	TRBV5-1	TRBJ2-5	CASRPAGNGEETQYF	TGCGCCAGCAGGCCAGCCGGTAATGGGGAAGAGACCCAGTACTTC
-	-	TRBV6-5	TRBJ2-6	CASSSQGSGANVLTF	TGTGCCAGCAGTTCCCAGGGCTCTGGGGCCAACGTCCTGACTTTC
TRBD1	-	TRBV6-5	TRBJ1-2	CASSPTGDYGYTF	TGTGCCAGCAGTCCGACAGGGGACTATGGCTACACCTTC
TRBD1	-	TRBV7-9	TRBJ2-7	CASSLVGQGSNEQYF	TGTGCCAGCAGCTTAGTAGGACAGGGCTCTAACGAGCAGTACTTC
-	-	TRBV10-2	TRBJ1-6	CASRKRNNSPLHF	TGCGCCAGCAGAAAGAGGAATAATTCACCCCTCCACTTT
-	-	TRBV10-3	TRBJ2-3	CAISEFGGGNTDTQYF	TGTGCCATCAGTGAGTTCGGTGGGGGGAATACAGATACGCAGTATTTT
-	-	TRBV5-4	TRBJ1-2	CASSLDRAEDYGYTF	TGTGCCAGCAGCTTGGACAGGGCAGAGGACTATGGCTACACCTTC
TRBD1	-	TRBV13	TRBJ1-6	CASSGGQGLGSPLHF	TGTGCCAGCAGCGGGGGACAGGGGCTGGGTTCACCCCTCCACTTT
-	-	TRBV5-4	TRBJ2-3	CASSLPPGLSTDTQYF	TGTGCCAGCAGCTTACCCCCGGGACTTAGCACAGATACGCAGTATTTT
-	-	TRBV24-1	TRBJ2-1	CAPGFGSTSNEQFF	TGTGCCCCCGGGTTTGGTTCCACCAGCAATGAGCAGTTCTTC
TRBD1	-	TRBV5-1	TRBJ1-2	CASSAGQGPHYGYTF	TGCGCCAGCAGCGCTGGACAGGGCCCCCACTATGGCTACACCTTC
-	-	TRBV6-5	TRBJ1-2	CASSYVGAANYGYTF	TGTGCCAGCAGTTACGTCGGGGCGGCAAACTATGGCTACACCTTC
-	-	TRBV6-4	TRBJ2-1	CASKETASYNEQFF	TGTGCCAGCAAGGAGACGGCCTCCTACAATGAGCAGTTCTTC
TRBD2	few	TRBV3-1/TRBV3-2	TRBJ2-3	CASSPPGLAWDTQYF	TGTGCCAGCAGCCCTCCGGGACTAGCATGGGATACGCAGTATTTT
-	-	TRBV20-1	TRBJ1-1	CSASQDTEAFF	TGCAGTGCTAGTCAGGACACTGAAGCTTTCTTT